The 15 T cell receptor beta chains given below trace back to one sample, sequenced in a study of control samples from healthy donors and cancer patients. TCRdb keeps only in-frame clones here, not all; method: immunoSEQ multiplex PCR. The sample table sets out around 190,000 clones. Material: blood. These receptors originate from a woman in her twenties or thirties in good health.

V is TRBV11-2 and J is TRBJ1-2; 7 bases fit TRBD1. The CDR3 has 14 residues. CDR1 SGHAT and CDR2 FQNNGV come from the germline V gene. With V trimmed by 5 bases and J by 7 bases, 10 bases remained unmatched. CDR3 DNA: TGTGCCAGCAGCCCTCCAGGGGGAAGGGGTGGCTACACCTTC. Protein product: CASSPPGGRGGYTF.

Points on this clone: At the DNA level, this CDR3 is encoded by other sequences in the same sample as well. The chain couples TRBV7-9 to TRBJ2-7, with D possibly matching TRBD1 (5 bases). Looked up from germline, CDR1 is SEHNR and CDR2 is FQNEAQ (reference sequence). Trimming took off 5 bases at V and 3 bases at J, with 8 bases between the two ends. The CDR3 loop spans 12 amino acids. The CDR3 coding sequence is TGTGCCAGCAGCCCCAGGGTCTACGAGCAGTACTTC. Translating it yields CASSPRVYEQYF.

This rearrangement joins TRBV5-1 to TRBJ2-3, with D possibly being TRBD2 (8 bases). This CDR3 contains 18 residues. V shed 4 bases and J shed 6 bases, with 27 bases lying between them. The germline V gene encodes CDR1 SGHRS and CDR2 YFSETQ. CDR3 protein: CASSTTGPTGGPADTQYF. The CDR3 DNA sequence: TGCGCCAGCAGCACGACAGGGCCAACGGGGGGGCCAGCGGATACGCAGTATTTT.

The gene calls are TRBV3-1 (or the pseudogene TRBV3-2) and TRBJ2-5; D remains unclear. The CDR3 is 14 amino acids. Trimming took 0 bases from V and 1 from J, leaving 6 bases between them. From germline, CDR1 is LGHDT and CDR2 YNNKEL (reference sequence). Written as DNA, the CDR3 is TGTGCCAGCAGCCAAGAGACGAGCCAAGAGACCCAGTACTTC. Translating it yields CASSQETSQETQYF.

The chain joins TRBV6-6 to TRBJ2-1, with D perhaps TRBD2 (6 bases). The CDR3 has 16 amino acids. V lost 2 bases and J lost 9, with 20 bases in between. Germline V gene data show CDR1 as MNHNY and CDR2 as SVGAGI (reference sequence). The CDR3 is CASSYDGGNPRGEQFF. Written as DNA, the CDR3 is TGTGCCAGCAGTTACGATGGGGGGAACCCAAGGGGTGAGCAGTTCTTC.

The J gene is TRBJ1-2, the V gene TRBV20-1; the D is unclear. The CDR3 extends over 10 amino acids. Germline V lookup: CDR1 DFQATT, CDR2 SNEGSKA (reference sequence). The CDR3 reads CRVLRRGYTF. CDR3 sequence (DNA): TGCCGGGTTCTTCGACGGGGCTACACCTTC.

J is TRBJ2-5 and V is TRBV7-3; 12 bases agree with TRBD2. This CDR3 has 16 residues. From germline, CDR1 is SGHTA and CDR2 FQGTGA. V lost 5 bases to trimming and J lost 2 bases; unmatched junction nucleotides: 6. The CDR3 loop is CASSLSSGGAQETQYF. CDR3 DNA: TGTGCCAGCAGCCTCTCTAGCGGGGGGGCTCAAGAGACCCAGTACTTC.

The V and J genes are TRBV7-9 and TRBJ1-1; 8 bases map to TRBD1. CDR1 is SEHNR, CDR2 FQNEAQ, per germline (reference sequence). Germline trimming cut 5 bases from V and 0 bases from J; bases unmatched to any gene: 14. The CDR3 has 18 amino acids. For the CDR3, the DNA is TGTGCCAGCAGCGTTCTCGGACAGGGAAGGTTGATGAACACTGAAGCTTTCTTT. Its translation: CASSVLGQGRLMNTEAFF.

This chain joins TRBV4-2 and TRBJ2-1, with unresolved D. Germline loops: CDR1 LGHNA, CDR2 YNFKEQ. V lost 1 base to trimming and J lost 6 bases, with 13 bases between them. The CDR3 has 15 amino acids. The CDR3 nucleotides read TGTGCCAGCAGCCAAGCCGGGCAGCGCACCAATGAGCAGTTCTTC. It is translated as CASSQAGQRTNEQFF.

The chain recombines TRBV12-3 or TRBV12-4 with TRBJ2-7; possible D gene TRBD2, 5 bases. The V gene lost 6 bases and the J gene lost 4 bases, with 10 bases spanning the gap. This CDR3 contains 12 residues. The DNA for the CDR3 is TGTGCCAGCAGCCCTACTAGTTACGAGCAGTACTTC. This encodes CASSPTSYEQYF.

The chain carries TRBV27 and TRBJ2-1; a possible D gene is TRBD2 (5 bases). Deletions cut 6 bases from V and 6 bases from J, with 15 bases between. CDR3 size: 14 residues. Germline CDR1 MNHEY, CDR2 SMNVEV (reference sequence). The CDR3 here is CASRPRRTGNEQFF. CDR3 bases: TGTGCCAGCAGACCCCGGCGGACTGGCAATGAGCAGTTCTTC.

The rearrangement uses TRBV3-1 (or the pseudogene TRBV3-2) and TRBJ1-2, with a possible D match to TRBD1 (5 bases). The ends were cut back, 5 bases at V and 8 bases at J, with 15 bases in the middle. Germline CDR1 and CDR2: LGHDT and YNNKEL (reference sequence). The CDR3 covers 13 residues. The DNA for the CDR3 is TGTGCCAGCAGCTGGGGACGAGTCGGCGGCTACACCTTC. Translating it yields CASSWGRVGGYTF.

The chain combines TRBV5-4 with TRBJ2-5; 8 nucleotides agree with TRBD1. Germline CDR1 is SGHNT and CDR2 is YYREEE (reference sequence). Losses at the gene ends were 4 bases for V and 1 base for J; bases not matched to a gene: 3. The CDR3 covers 14 residues. The CDR3 spells CASSTGQGQETQYF. CDR3 coding DNA: TGTGCCAGCAGCACCGGACAGGGCCAAGAGACCCAGTACTTC.

The chain employs TRBV27 and TRBJ1-1, with D perhaps matching TRBD1 (5 bases). V lost 0 bases and J 4 bases, leaving 9 bases between the germline ends. Germline values: CDR1 MNHEY, CDR2 SMNVEV (reference sequence). The CDR3 is made up of 14 amino acids. The CDR3 is CASSLSGVVTEAFF. CDR3 bases: TGTGCCAGCAGTTTATCGGGGGTTGTCACTGAAGCTTTCTTT.

This chain connects TRBV18 to TRBJ1-6; D gene ambiguous. The V gene's germline CDR1 is KGHSH and CDR2 LQKENI. The CDR3 contains 14 residues. Trimming stripped 2 bases from V and 3 bases from J, with 5 bases between. CDR3 DNA sequence: TGTGCCAGCTCACCAGGTTTCTATAATTCACCCCTCCACTTT. It yields the protein CASSPGFYNSPLHF. The whole variable domain, remainder taken from reference TRBV18 and TRBJ1-6, is NAGVMQNPRHLVRRRGQEARLRCSPMKGHSHVYWYRQLPEEGLKFMVYLQKENIIDESGMPKERFSAEFPKEGPSILRIQQVVRGDSAAYFCASSPGFYNSPLHFGNGTRLTVT.